This record concerns one T cell receptor (beta chain) sequence. Its target antigen remains unknown. Base qualities are not recorded, but no much larger clone differs from it by a single base. From the cysteine up to the phenylalanine, the CDR3 has a length of 17 residues. This entry keeps only the CDR3 DNA: 51 bases, framed from base 1. The germline V gene (reference sequence) supplies CDR1 MNHEY and CDR2 SMNVEV. The 39 donors, aged roughly 6 to 100 years, were systemically healthy Caucasian individuals from Russia. Each donor gave roughly 9 milliliters of peripheral blood, drawn into EDTA-treated Vacutainer tubes. PBMCs were isolated by Ficoll-Paque density-gradient centrifugation, with at least 7 million obtained per sample. Trizol reagent was used to extract total RNA from PBMCs, with at least 5.5 micrograms per sample. For every donor, an aliquot of PBMCs went through flow cytometry to measure the percentages of naive CD45RAhigh/CD27high T cells.

The sample originates from a study of blood T cells in healthy people across ages (dated by TCRdb to between 2015 and 2016). Notes on the research overall: In model experiments, template switching captured roughly one uniquely barcoded TCR beta cDNA molecule for every two T cells. To track age-related changes in TCR beta repertoire diversity, the study relied on deep sequencing normalized with unique cDNA molecular identifiers. Four age groups were formed from the donors: young (average approximately 17 years), middle-aged (around 39), aged (under 70) and long-lived (roughly 81). To avoid experimental bias, donors of different ages were randomly spread across the sequencing lanes. The study analyzed two additional independent replicas of 1 million unique cDNA reads from the same blood draw for two donors, one aged 18 to 30 and one aged 80 or older. Paper-wide results and their limitations: Compared with the aged group, more naive CD4+ T cells, fewer expanded clones and increased TCR diversity were shown by the long-lived group, suggesting age selection. Observed TCR beta diversity correlated strongly with the percentage of naive T cells measured by flow cytometry. Bulk unsorted PBMC profiling prevented conclusive comparison of naive and antigen-experienced compartments. As age increased, observed TCR beta diversity per million T cells dropped in a roughly linear way, and a significant reduction was already evident by age 40. Estimates of total diversity based on one million sequenced T cells were considered lower bounds and underestimates. Because donor CMV infection status was unknown, age-related changes in expanded clonotypes were potentially confounded.

Libraries came from 5' RACE. The reads were generated on an Illumina HiSeq 2500. A second 7 to 11 cycle PCR used a sample-barcoded 5' primer and a J-beta primer mix. A template-switch 5' adaptor carrying 12 random nucleotides introduced a unique molecular identifier onto each TCR beta cDNA molecule. Each sample yielded at least 2.5 million CDR3-containing paired-end reads. All of the RNA was converted into first-strand cDNA using the Mint cDNA synthesis kit, with a TRBC-specific oligonucleotide serving as the primer. Following uracil-DNA glycosylase treatment, all cDNA underwent a first 18-cycle PCR with the universal primers M1SS and BC2_uni_R. For the original study's pipeline: Normalization of each sample was performed by random selection of 1 million high-quality reads, each carrying a distinct molecular identifier. Instead of being binned into consensus sequences, reads with shared molecular identifiers were discarded. MiTCR, set to a Q25 quality threshold and the strictest error-elimination algorithm, was used for CDR3 identification, clonotype clustering and error correction. A nonparametric unseen species model with Euler transformation was used to estimate lower-bound total TCR beta diversity. In-frame beta chains were kept once TCRdb had trimmed the public reads at Q25 with fastp and called clones with MiXCR. Rows merge per CDR3 protein into single entries with the most common DNA and genes. The V and J calls were not made by the authors but by TCRdb's processing. The sample table records 1.5 million to 1.8 million distinct CDR3 sequences; approximately 43% of these occur just once. The ten most abundant clones make up just over 4% of the sample.

The TCR originated in a woman aged 18-30 years in good health. The material sequenced was blood. The chain joins TRBV27 to TRBJ2-4, with 7 bases matching TRBD2. The J call may be mistaken, given a closer DNA end match to TRBJ2-7. The nucleotides are TGTGCCAGCAGTTTCCTAGGTGGGAGGGGACTTACCTACGAGCAGTACTTC. Translated, this is CASSFLGGRGLTYEQYF.